A single sample gave rise to the 2 T cell receptor beta chains below, sequenced in a study of T cells in narcolepsy (dated by TCRdb to the late 2010s). Library prep was done by the immunoSEQ multiplex PCR assay. The source is immuneACCESS, and TCRdb retained only in-frame sequences with V and J called. Part of the clones is not carried over; for the studies checked, unresolved V genes explain less than half of this, and the remainder is unexplained. For this sample there are 30,000 to 40,000 clones; about nine tenths appear just once. The ten largest clones represent 0.83% of the sample. The sequenced sample was CD45RA- memory CD4+ T cells from PBMCs. The cell subset or site tag for this specimen amounts to: memory T cells sorted ex vivo from peripheral blood. Every receptor here comes from a human donor with narcolepsy.

V is TRBV9 and J is TRBJ2-1; 15 nucleotides agree with TRBD2. Per the germline V gene, CDR1 is SGDLS and CDR2 is YYNGEE. This CDR3 is 18 amino acids long. V dropped 3 bases and J dropped 4; count of bases not matched to a gene: 8. The CDR3 bases are TGTGCCAGCAGCGGAGAACCGGGACTAGCGGGAGGTTACAATGAGCAGTTCTTC. Protein sequence: CASSGEPGLAGGYNEQFF.

This clone came up a few times. V and J are TRBV2 and TRBJ1-4, with D possibly TRBD1 on 5 matching bases. CDR1 SNHLY and CDR2 FYNNEI come from the germline V gene. The CDR3 sequence is 14 residues long. Trimming removed 10 bases from V and 8 bases from J, with 20 bases in between. The CDR3 protein is CATTLGLGGEKLFF. In DNA, the CDR3 is TGTGCCACTACGCTGGGACTCGGTGGGGAAAAACTGTTTTTT.